Here is one T cell receptor beta chain with its context. This specimen belongs to a study of regulatory and conventional T cells in RAG deficiency. The sorted conventional CD4+ T cells were CD25-low and CD127-high, with genomic DNA sequenced. The assay was immunoSEQ multiplex PCR, and TCRdb's table has in-frame clones only and misses some. The data hold more than 9,500 clones, with more than 85% observed a single time. Losses at the gene ends were 0 bases for V and 0 bases for J; bases not matched to a gene: 4. The CDR3 consists of 17 residues. Looked up from germline, CDR1 is KGHSH and CDR2 is LQKENI. The data were also submitted as part of a second study, on regulatory T cells. Per that paper: Primers: 52 TRBV forward and 13 TRBJ reverse.

What was sequenced was CD4+ effector T cells sorted from blood. This sequence joins TRBV18 and TRBJ1-4, with 7 nucleotides matching TRBD1. The clonotype comes from a human donor in good health. CDR3 sequence (DNA): TGTGCCAGCTCACCACCCGGGACAGTTGCAACTAATGAAAAACTGTTTTTT. The encoded protein is CASSPPGTVATNEKLFF.